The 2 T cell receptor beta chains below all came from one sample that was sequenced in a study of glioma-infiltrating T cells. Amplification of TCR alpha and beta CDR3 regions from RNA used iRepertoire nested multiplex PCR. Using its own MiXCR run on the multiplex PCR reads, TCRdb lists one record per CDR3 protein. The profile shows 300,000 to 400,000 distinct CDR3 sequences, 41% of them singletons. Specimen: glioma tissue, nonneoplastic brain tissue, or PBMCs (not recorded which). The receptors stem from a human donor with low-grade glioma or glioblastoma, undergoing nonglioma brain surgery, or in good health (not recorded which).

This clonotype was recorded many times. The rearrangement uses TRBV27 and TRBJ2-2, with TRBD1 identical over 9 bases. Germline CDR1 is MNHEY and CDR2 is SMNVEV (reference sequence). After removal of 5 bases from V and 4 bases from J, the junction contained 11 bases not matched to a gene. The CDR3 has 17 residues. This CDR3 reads CASSLQVGQGITGELFF. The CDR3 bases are TGTGCCAGCAGTCTCCAGGTGGGACAGGGTATCACCGGGGAGCTGTTTTTT.

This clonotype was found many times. The CDR3 region has the DNA TGCAGTGCTAGAGTAAGGGTAGATGGCTACACCTTC. This codes for CSARVRVDGYTF. The chain joins TRBV20-1 to TRBJ1-2; D gene ambiguous. Trimming took 1 base from V and 6 from J, leaving 9 bases between them. The CDR3 extends over 12 amino acids. CDR1 is DFQATT, CDR2 SNEGSKA, per germline (reference sequence).